This is a list of T cell receptor beta chains from one sample in a study of OX40 agonist ivuxolimab in advanced cancers. The protocol was immunoSEQ multiplex PCR, while the TCRdb copy is restricted to in-frame clones and leaves out a portion. The profile shows about 99,000 clones, 95% to 97% of them singletons. The sequenced sample was CD4+ or CD8+ T cells sorted from blood, obtained in a trial of the OX40 agonist ivuxolimab. Receptors were obtained from an adult with an advanced solid tumor such as melanoma, head and neck, liver or kidney cancer. Each CDR3 is given with its conserved first and last residue. Each record gives: V gene, D gene, CDR3 length, clone size, J gene, CDR3 DNA, CDR3 protein. The D gene is left open where the match is weak. Clone size is given for some rows only: seen once, a few or many times, or a class if the clone is expanded.

V gene: TRBV7-6
D gene: .
CDR3 length: 16
clone size: .
J gene: TRBJ2-5
CDR3 DNA: TGTGCCAGCAGCTTCGGGGGGCCCTACTACCAAGAGACCCAGTACTTC
CDR3 protein: CASSFGGPYYQETQYF

V gene: TRBV5-6
D gene: TRBD1
CDR3 length: 15
clone size: .
J gene: TRBJ2-1
CDR3 DNA: TGTGCCAGCAGTCTCCGGGACAGGGCTTACAATGAGCAGTTCTTC
CDR3 protein: CASSLRDRAYNEQFF

V gene: TRBV10-3
D gene: .
CDR3 length: 14
clone size: .
J gene: TRBJ2-6
CDR3 DNA: TGTGCCATCAGTGAAGTTTCTGGGGCCAACGTCCTGACTTTC
CDR3 protein: CAISEVSGANVLTF

V gene: TRBV7-9
D gene: .
CDR3 length: 15
clone size: .
J gene: TRBJ2-2
CDR3 DNA: TGTGCCAGCAGCTTAGGGGCCCGTTACACCGGGGAGCTGTTTTTT
CDR3 protein: CASSLGARYTGELFF

V gene: TRBV7-9
D gene: TRBD2
CDR3 length: 15
clone size: .
J gene: TRBJ2-7
CDR3 DNA: TGTGCCAGCAGCTTAGAAGTAGCGGGAGGCTACGAGCAGTACTTC
CDR3 protein: CASSLEVAGGYEQYF

V gene: TRBV19
D gene: TRBD2
CDR3 length: 14
clone size: .
J gene: TRBJ2-1
CDR3 DNA: TGTGCCAGTGACGGGACTAGCGGGACCAATGAGCAGTTCTTC
CDR3 protein: CASDGTSGTNEQFF

V gene: TRBV6-6
D gene: .
CDR3 length: 12
clone size: .
J gene: TRBJ2-5
CDR3 DNA: TGTGCCAGCAGTTCCCACGACAGGTCCCAGTACTTC
CDR3 protein: CASSSHDRSQYF

V gene: TRBV5-6
D gene: .
CDR3 length: 14
clone size: .
J gene: TRBJ2-7
CDR3 DNA: TGTGCCAGCAGCTTGTTTGGGTCGGACTACGAGCAGTACTTC
CDR3 protein: CASSLFGSDYEQYF

V gene: TRBV28
D gene: .
CDR3 length: 15
clone size: .
J gene: TRBJ1-6
CDR3 DNA: TGTGCCAGCAGTATTAAGACAGATTATAATTCACCCCTCCACTTT
CDR3 protein: CASSIKTDYNSPLHF

V gene: TRBV5-5
D gene: TRBD1
CDR3 length: 14
clone size: .
J gene: TRBJ2-4
CDR3 DNA: TGTGCCAGCAGCCTCCCGACAGGGGGCAACATTCAGTACTTC
CDR3 protein: CASSLPTGGNIQYF

V gene: TRBV5-6
D gene: .
CDR3 length: 13
clone size: .
J gene: TRBJ2-5
CDR3 DNA: TGTGCCAGCAGCTTGGACGTTCAAGAGACCCAGTACTTC
CDR3 protein: CASSLDVQETQYF

V gene: TRBV5-4
D gene: .
CDR3 length: 11
clone size: .
J gene: TRBJ2-5
CDR3 DNA: TGTGCCAGCAGTTATAGGGAGACCCAGTACTTC
CDR3 protein: CASSYRETQYF

V gene: TRBV27
D gene: TRBD2
CDR3 length: 14
clone size: .
J gene: TRBJ2-7
CDR3 DNA: TGTGCCAGCAGTTCCCGACTAGCTGCCTACGAGCAGTACTTC
CDR3 protein: CASSSRLAAYEQYF

V gene: TRBV11-3
D gene: .
CDR3 length: 18
clone size: .
J gene: TRBJ2-1
CDR3 DNA: .
CDR3 protein: CASSLVPFGEGGYNEQFF

V gene: TRBV19
D gene: .
CDR3 length: 16
clone size: .
J gene: TRBJ1-1
CDR3 DNA: TGTGCCAGTAGTTTGGGGGCTCCTCCTATGAACACTGAAGCTTTCTTT
CDR3 protein: CASSLGAPPMNTEAFF

V gene: TRBV4-2
D gene: .
CDR3 length: 15
clone size: .
J gene: TRBJ1-2
CDR3 DNA: TGTGCCAGCAGCCAAGTCGGGACGGGATACTATGGCTACACCTTC
CDR3 protein: CASSQVGTGYYGYTF

V gene: TRBV5-6
D gene: .
CDR3 length: 12
clone size: .
J gene: TRBJ1-1
CDR3 DNA: TGTGCCAGCAGCTCGGGACGTCGTGAAGCTTTCTTT
CDR3 protein: CASSSGRREAFF

V gene: TRBV15
D gene: .
CDR3 length: 16
clone size: few
J gene: TRBJ2-7
CDR3 DNA: TGTGCCACCAGCTCCCGGAAGGCATCCACCTCCTACGAGCAGTACTTC
CDR3 protein: CATSSRKASTSYEQYF

V gene: TRBV6-5
D gene: .
CDR3 length: 15
clone size: .
J gene: TRBJ1-1
CDR3 DNA: TGTGCCAGCAGACCTTATCACAGGGAGGGCACTGAAGCTTTCTTT
CDR3 protein: CASRPYHREGTEAFF

V gene: TRBV5-8
D gene: .
CDR3 length: 15
clone size: .
J gene: TRBJ2-4
CDR3 DNA: TGTGCCAGCAGCCCGGTGGAATCAGGTAGAAACATTCAGTACTTC
CDR3 protein: CASSPVESGRNIQYF

V gene: TRBV2
D gene: .
CDR3 length: 15
clone size: .
J gene: TRBJ2-1
CDR3 DNA: TGTGCCAGCACCACTACGGGACAAGCAAACAATGAGCAGTTCTTC
CDR3 protein: CASTTTGQANNEQFF

V gene: TRBV11-2
D gene: .
CDR3 length: 16
clone size: .
J gene: TRBJ2-4
CDR3 DNA: TGTGCCAGCAGCCAAAGTCCGGGCCTAGCCAAAAACATTCAGTACTTC
CDR3 protein: CASSQSPGLAKNIQYF

V gene: TRBV7-6
D gene: TRBD1
CDR3 length: 14
clone size: .
J gene: TRBJ1-6
CDR3 DNA: TGTGCCAGCAGCTCAGGGGGGTTTTCATCACCCCTCCACTTT
CDR3 protein: CASSSGGFSSPLHF

V gene: TRBV6-5
D gene: TRBD2
CDR3 length: 14
clone size: .
J gene: TRBJ2-3
CDR3 DNA: TGTGCCAGCAGTTACGGAGCGGGGGCAGATACGCAGTATTTT
CDR3 protein: CASSYGAGADTQYF

V gene: TRBV28
D gene: TRBD2
CDR3 length: 16
clone size: .
J gene: TRBJ2-1
CDR3 DNA: TGTGCCAGCAGTGTAGAAGGACTAGCGGGAGAGTATGAGCAGTTCTTC
CDR3 protein: CASSVEGLAGEYEQFF

V gene: TRBV4-3
D gene: .
CDR3 length: 17
clone size: .
J gene: TRBJ2-3
CDR3 DNA: TGCGCCAGCAGCCAAGATTGGGTTACGGGAGCGGTAGATACGCAGTATTTT
CDR3 protein: CASSQDWVTGAVDTQYF

V gene: TRBV5-6
D gene: .
CDR3 length: 12
clone size: .
J gene: TRBJ2-3
CDR3 DNA: TGTGCCAGCAGCTTGGATTATGATACGCAGTATTTT
CDR3 protein: CASSLDYDTQYF

V gene: TRBV18
D gene: .
CDR3 length: 13
clone size: .
J gene: TRBJ2-1
CDR3 DNA: TGTGCCAGCTCACCCGGCGCGGCCGATGAGCAGTTCTTC
CDR3 protein: CASSPGAADEQFF

V gene: TRBV15
D gene: .
CDR3 length: 15
clone size: .
J gene: TRBJ1-4
CDR3 DNA: TGTGCCACCAGCAGAACCAGGGGATTGGGCGAAAAACTGTTTTTT
CDR3 protein: CATSRTRGLGEKLFF

V gene: TRBV9
D gene: .
CDR3 length: 14
clone size: few
J gene: TRBJ1-3
CDR3 DNA: TGTGCCAGCAGCGTAGCCGGAGCGATGGACACCATATATTTT
CDR3 protein: CASSVAGAMDTIYF

V gene: TRBV9
D gene: .
CDR3 length: 14
clone size: .
J gene: TRBJ1-1
CDR3 DNA: TGTGCCAGCAGCGTAGGCGGAATGAACACTGAAGCTTTCTTT
CDR3 protein: CASSVGGMNTEAFF

V gene: TRBV12-2
D gene: .
CDR3 length: 14
clone size: .
J gene: TRBJ2-1
CDR3 DNA: TGTGCAAGTCGCCCCGGGACTAGGAACAATGAGCAGTTCTTC
CDR3 protein: CASRPGTRNNEQFF

V gene: TRBV19
D gene: TRBD1
CDR3 length: 13
clone size: once
J gene: TRBJ1-2
CDR3 DNA: TGTGCCAGTAGTGCGGGACAGTTCTATGGCTACACCTTC
CDR3 protein: CASSAGQFYGYTF

V gene: TRBV7-8
D gene: .
CDR3 length: 15
clone size: .
J gene: TRBJ2-5
CDR3 DNA: TGTGCCAGCAGCTTAGCGGTTAGCGGTCGAGAGACCCAGTACTTC
CDR3 protein: CASSLAVSGRETQYF

V gene: TRBV4-1
D gene: .
CDR3 length: 14
clone size: .
J gene: TRBJ1-1
CDR3 DNA: TGCGCCAGCAGCCAAGAAATCGAGAACACTGAAGCTTTCTTT
CDR3 protein: CASSQEIENTEAFF

V gene: TRBV5-1
D gene: .
CDR3 length: 14
clone size: .
J gene: TRBJ2-5
CDR3 DNA: TGCGCCAGCAGCTTGGATGCAGACCAAGAGACCCAGTACTTC
CDR3 protein: CASSLDADQETQYF

V gene: TRBV7-6
D gene: TRBD2
CDR3 length: 14
clone size: .
J gene: TRBJ2-1
CDR3 DNA: TGTGCCAGCAGCTTATTAGCGGGAGTTAATGAGCAGTTCTTC
CDR3 protein: CASSLLAGVNEQFF

V gene: TRBV28
D gene: .
CDR3 length: 13
clone size: .
J gene: TRBJ2-7
CDR3 DNA: TGTGCCAGCAGTTTATTGCCAGGCCACGAGCAGTACTTC
CDR3 protein: CASSLLPGHEQYF

V gene: TRBV28
D gene: .
CDR3 length: 15
clone size: .
J gene: TRBJ1-5
CDR3 DNA: TGTGCCAGCAGTTTAACCGGGATGAGCAATCAGCCCCAGCATTTT
CDR3 protein: CASSLTGMSNQPQHF

V gene: TRBV29-1
D gene: TRBD2
CDR3 length: 15
clone size: .
J gene: TRBJ2-5
CDR3 DNA: TGCAGCGTCGTGGGACTAGCGGGGGGGCTAGAGACCCAGTACTTC
CDR3 protein: CSVVGLAGGLETQYF

V gene: TRBV27
D gene: .
CDR3 length: 14
clone size: .
J gene: TRBJ2-1
CDR3 DNA: TGTGCCAGCAGTTTAATGGCCTCAGGTAATGAGCAGTTCTTC
CDR3 protein: CASSLMASGNEQFF

V gene: TRBV2
D gene: TRBD1
CDR3 length: 15
clone size: .
J gene: TRBJ1-4
CDR3 DNA: TGTGCCAGCAGTGTTGCCCGGGACAGGGATGAAAAACTGTTTTTT
CDR3 protein: CASSVARDRDEKLFF

V gene: TRBV5-4
D gene: .
CDR3 length: 14
clone size: .
J gene: TRBJ1-2
CDR3 DNA: TGTGCCAGCAGCTTCTCAGGAGCCAACTATGGCTACACCTTC
CDR3 protein: CASSFSGANYGYTF

V gene: TRBV7-3
D gene: .
CDR3 length: 13
clone size: .
J gene: TRBJ1-1
CDR3 DNA: TGTGCCAGCAGCGCCTATATGAACACTGAAGCTTTCTTT
CDR3 protein: CASSAYMNTEAFF

V gene: TRBV9
D gene: .
CDR3 length: 14
clone size: .
J gene: TRBJ1-1
CDR3 DNA: TGTGCCAGCAGCGTAGAGGGGGATGGCACTGAAGCTTTCTTT
CDR3 protein: CASSVEGDGTEAFF